This is a list of T cell receptor beta chains from one sample in a study of T-cell reconstitution after alpha-beta-depleted transplantation in children. Each CDR3 protein gets one entry after TCRdb re-called the PCR reads with MiXCR. The sample yields over 85,000 distinct CDR3 sequences, 6% seen once. The sample here was PBMCs, mostly from graft donor cells, taken 60 days after TCRalphabeta/CD19-depleted stem cell transplant. The receptors come from a female patient aged 2 to 10 who had a stem cell transplant for Fanconi anemia, so the T cells may come from the graft donor. Both conserved end residues are part of each CDR3. The order of the fields is clone size, V gene, D gene, J gene, CDR3 protein, CDR3 DNA. A D gene is named only where the DNA matches it firmly. Clone size is given for some rows only: seen once, a few or many times, or a class if the clone is expanded.

clone size: NA
V gene: TRBV5-8
D gene: TRBD1
J gene: TRBJ2-7
CDR3 protein: CATRVRDRVYEQYF
CDR3 DNA: TGTGCCACTAGGGTCCGGGACAGGGTCTACGAGCAGTACTTC

clone size: medium-sized
V gene: TRBV29-1
D gene: NA
J gene: TRBJ2-7
CDR3 protein: CSVDEGSSYEQYF
CDR3 DNA: TGCAGCGTTGACGAGGGAAGCTCCTACGAGCAGTACTTC

clone size: few
V gene: TRBV5-4
D gene: NA
J gene: TRBJ2-4
CDR3 protein: CASSSGGTGAKNIQYF
CDR3 DNA: TGTGCCAGCAGCTCCGGCGGGACGGGGGCCAAAAACATTCAGTACTTC

clone size: few
V gene: TRBV12-5
D gene: NA
J gene: TRBJ2-3
CDR3 protein: CASGPSGGSTDTQYF
CDR3 DNA: TGTGCTAGTGGTCCCTCAGGCGGCAGCACAGATACGCAGTATTTT

clone size: few
V gene: TRBV5-4
D gene: NA
J gene: TRBJ2-5
CDR3 protein: CASSWGLQETQYF
CDR3 DNA: TGTGCCAGCAGCTGGGGCCTCCAAGAGACCCAGTACTTC

clone size: NA
V gene: TRBV5-1
D gene: NA
J gene: TRBJ1-5
CDR3 protein: CASSLGQGGNQPQHF
CDR3 DNA: TGCGCCAGCAGCTTGGGGCAGGGCGGCAATCAGCCCCAGCATTTT

clone size: NA
V gene: TRBV5-1
D gene: NA
J gene: TRBJ1-1
CDR3 protein: CASSLHSVIQNTEAFF
CDR3 DNA: TGCGCCAGCAGTCTACATTCAGTGATTCAGAACACTGAAGCTTTCTTT

clone size: many
V gene: TRBV18
D gene: NA
J gene: TRBJ2-3
CDR3 protein: CASSPFKDTQYF
CDR3 DNA: TGTGCCAGCTCACCATTTAAAGATACGCAGTATTTT

clone size: many
V gene: TRBV27
D gene: TRBD1
J gene: TRBJ2-3
CDR3 protein: CASSPGTGREDTQYF
CDR3 DNA: TGTGCCAGCAGCCCCGGGACAGGGAGGGAAGATACGCAGTATTTT

clone size: many
V gene: TRBV10-3
D gene: NA
J gene: TRBJ1-4
CDR3 protein: CAISANDGQLFF
CDR3 DNA: TGTGCCATCAGTGCCAACGACGGCCAGCTGTTTTTT

clone size: many
V gene: TRBV3-1
D gene: TRBD2
J gene: TRBJ2-1
CDR3 protein: CASSQAPWTSGNEQFF
CDR3 DNA: TGTGCCAGCAGCCAAGCTCCTTGGACTAGCGGCAATGAGCAGTTCTTC

clone size: many
V gene: TRBV6-2/TRBV6-3
D gene: TRBD2
J gene: TRBJ2-4
CDR3 protein: CASRKTSGNIQYF
CDR3 DNA: TGTGCCAGCAGAAAGACTAGCGGGAACATTCAGTACTTC

clone size: many
V gene: TRBV28
D gene: NA
J gene: TRBJ2-6
CDR3 protein: CASSPKQGIGSGANVLTF
CDR3 DNA: TGTGCCAGCAGTCCCAAACAGGGTATCGGCTCTGGGGCCAACGTCCTGACTTTC

clone size: many
V gene: TRBV20-1
D gene: NA
J gene: TRBJ2-1
CDR3 protein: CSALQLGRVNEQFF
CDR3 DNA: TGCAGTGCCCTCCAATTGGGTCGAGTCAATGAGCAGTTCTTC

clone size: NA
V gene: TRBV9
D gene: NA
J gene: TRBJ2-3
CDR3 protein: CASSVRKDSLTDTQYF
CDR3 DNA: TGTGCCAGCAGCGTAAGGAAAGATTCCCTAACAGATACGCAGTATTTT

clone size: few
V gene: TRBV4-2
D gene: TRBD2
J gene: TRBJ2-2
CDR3 protein: CASSQVAGGPSGELFF
CDR3 DNA: TGTGCCAGCAGCCAAGTAGCGGGAGGGCCGTCCGGGGAGCTGTTTTTT

clone size: NA
V gene: TRBV25-1
D gene: NA
J gene: TRBJ2-6
CDR3 protein: CASSEAGANVLTF
CDR3 DNA: TGTGCCAGCAGTGAAGCTGGGGCCAACGTCCTGACTTTC